The 30 T cell receptor beta chains listed next were all sequenced from one sample in a study of blood T cells in healthy people across ages. A second about 6 to 12 cycle PCR used barcoded and J-beta primers. One entry per CDR3 protein results from TCRdb running MiXCR on the 5' RACE reads. Found here are about 680,000 distinct CDR3 sequences, more than 40% of them singletons; the top ten hold approximately 32%. The sample taken for sequencing was blood. These receptors all stem from a woman in her sixties in good health.

This clonotype was observed a handful of times. The rearrangement joins TRBV10-3 to TRBJ2-3, with D perhaps given as TRBD1 or TRBD2 (5 bases each). This CDR3 is built from 11 residues. Trimming removed 4 bases from V and 6 bases from J, with 5 bases in between. Per the germline V gene, CDR1 is ENHRY and CDR2 is SYGVKD. The CDR3 protein is CAISGGDTQYF. In DNA form, the CDR3 reads TGTGCCATCAGTGGGGGGGATACGCAGTATTTT.

A few counts support this clonotype. This chain uses TRBV28 with TRBJ2-1; TRBD2 agrees at 10 bases. Germline V gene sequence: CDR1 MDHEN, CDR2 SYDVKM. V lost 6 bases and J lost 7; bases outside the gene matches: 6. This CDR3 comprises 14 residues. CDR3 sequence (DNA): TGTGCCAGCAGACTAGCGGGAACGTGGAATGAGCAGTTCTTC. This translates into CASRLAGTWNEQFF.

The CDR3 region has the DNA TGCGCCAGCAGCCATTCGTGGCGGTCCGCGACCCGTAATGAGCAGTTCTTC. It specifies CASSHSWRSATRNEQFF. The gene calls are TRBV4-3 and TRBJ2-1; D is uncertain. Germline V CDR1 and CDR2: LGHNA, YSLEER. V was clipped by 3 bases and J by 7 bases, with 22 bases between them. CDR3 length: 17 residues.

This sequence joins TRBV27 and TRBJ2-1; weak D call: TRBD2 (6 bases). V lost 5 bases and J 1 base, leaving 15 bases between the germline ends. Germline V gene data show CDR1 as MNHEY and CDR2 as SMNVEV (reference sequence). This CDR3 contains 16 residues. The CDR3 nucleotides read TGTGCCAGCAGTGCAACTAGCTTGCCTTCCTACAATGAGCAGTTCTTC. The encoded protein is CASSATSLPSYNEQFF.

The V gene is TRBV3-1, the J gene TRBJ2-7; TRBD2 is a possible D gene (5 bases). Germline V gives CDR1 LGHDT, CDR2 YNNKEL (reference sequence). The CDR3 runs to 12 residues. The V end was cut by 6 bases, the J end by 3 bases, with 9 bases between. CDR3 sequence: CASSREGYEQYF. DNA for the CDR3: TGTGCCAGCAGTAGAGAGGGCTACGAGCAGTACTTC.

The chain recombines TRBV28 with TRBJ2-4, with D perhaps matching TRBD2 (5 bases). Deletions cut 5 bases from V and 0 bases from J, with 11 bases between. CDR1 MDHEN and CDR2 SYDVKM come from the germline V gene. This CDR3 comprises 15 residues. CDR3 nucleotide sequence: TGTGCCAGCAGTACTCGAGGGAAAGCCAAAAACATTCAGTACTTC. This encodes CASSTRGKAKNIQYF.

Note on this clonotype: Mismatch with germline at one junction end may stem from a read error. The J gene is TRBJ2-1, the V gene TRBV2; weak D call: TRBD2 (5 bases). The CDR3 sequence is 14 residues long. CDR1 is SNHLY, CDR2 FYNNEI, per germline. CDR3 region: CASSEGSLYNEQFF. CDR3 sequence (DNA): TGTGCCAGCAGCGAAGGGAGCCTATACAATGAGCAGTTCTTC.

The chain employs TRBV29-1 and TRBJ2-2; 11 bases line up with TRBD2. Germline loops: CDR1 SQVTM, CDR2 ANQGSEA. V gave up 6 bases and J gave up 2 bases; unmatched junction bases: 2. The CDR3 has 14 residues. CDR3 amino acids: CSVGLAGNTGELFF. Here the CDR3 DNA reads TGCAGCGTAGGACTAGCGGGTAACACCGGGGAGCTGTTTTTT.

This clonotype was detected ten times or more. This rearrangement joins TRBV28 to TRBJ1-5; no firm D call. V dropped 7 bases and J dropped 0 bases, with 13 bases sitting between them. This CDR3 has 15 amino acids. Germline V gene lookup returns CDR1 MDHEN and CDR2 SYDVKM. The CDR3 nucleotides read TGTGCCAGCACCCTGGCGGGTTATAGCAATCAGCCCCAGCATTTT. Its protein product is CASTLAGYSNQPQHF.

This clonotype was seen only a few times. The chain employs TRBV4-3 and TRBJ2-1, with a weak D call TRBD2 (6 bases). The CDR3 sequence is 15 residues long. Germline CDR1 reads LGHNA; CDR2 reads YSLEER. Trimming removed 4 bases at V and 9 bases at J, with 19 bases between. The CDR3, as DNA: TGCGCCAGCAGCCTCCGACTAGGGTGGGGTAGTGAGCAGTTCTTC. Residues: CASSLRLGWGSEQFF.

The chain is built from TRBV11-1 and TRBJ2-7; D perhaps matches TRBD2 (9 bases). The J call may be incorrect, as the DNA end agrees better with TRBJ2-5. Germline V gives CDR1 SGHAT, CDR2 FQDESV (reference sequence). CDR3 length: 15 residues. The CDR3 nucleotides are TGTGCCAGCAGCCAGGGGGCTAGCGGGGTCGAGACCCAGTACTTC. It translates to CASSQGASGVETQYF.

At least ten counts were recorded for this clonotype. The V gene is TRBV2, the J gene TRBJ2-1; no definite D call. CDR1 SNHLY and CDR2 FYNNEI come from the germline V gene. This CDR3 is built from 11 residues. V dropped 8 bases and J dropped 5 bases, with 7 bases sitting between them. Written as DNA, the CDR3 is TGTGCCAGCGAAGGTAACAATGAGCAGTTCTTC. Translated, it gives CASEGNNEQFF.

This clonotype was counted only a few times. The CDR3, as DNA: TGTGCCATCAGTGAGACCCGGGGGGGGACAGGCCTGGAGACCCAGTACTTC. Protein product: CAISETRGGTGLETQYF. This sequence joins TRBV10-3 and TRBJ2-5; D may match TRBD1 or TRBD2 (8 bases each). The CDR3 sequence is 17 residues long. The V and J ends lost 2 bases and 5 bases respectively, with 21 bases between them. Germline values: CDR1 ENHRY, CDR2 SYGVKD.

On this clonotype itself: Germline is not matched at one junction end, which may reflect a read error. V usage is TRBV20-1 and J usage is TRBJ2-3, with D possibly called TRBD1 or TRBD2 (5 bases each). There are 13 residues in the CDR3. Germline assignment: CDR1 DFQATT and CDR2 SNEGSKA (reference sequence). CDR3 amino acids: CSTRLSGPDTQYF. The CDR3 nucleotides are TGCAGTACTAGACTGTCGGGGCCAGATACGCAGTATTTT.

Written as DNA, the CDR3 is TGTGCCAGCAGCTTAGTACTCTTTTACAATGAGCAGTTCTTC. Translating gives CASSLVLFYNEQFF. The V gene is TRBV7-2, the J gene TRBJ2-1; D is undetermined. The CDR3 contains 14 residues. The germline V gene has CDR1 SGHTA and CDR2 FQGNSA. The V and J ends lost 1 base and 4 bases respectively, with 8 bases between them.

The V gene is TRBV14, the J gene TRBJ2-1, with 10 positions matching TRBD2. Trimming cost V 1 base and J 3 bases; bases outside gene matches: 9. Germline CDR1 reads SGHDN; CDR2 reads FVKESK. The CDR3 loop spans 18 amino acids. The DNA for the CDR3 is TGTGCCAGCAGCCAAGCCCTTGGACTAGCGGCAATCTACAATGAGCAGTTCTTC. This sequence encodes CASSQALGLAAIYNEQFF.

In this sample, this clonotype turned up a few times. V and J are TRBV2 and TRBJ2-1, with D maybe TRBD2 (5 bases). With 4 bases removed from V and 13 bases from J, the gap between germline ends came to 17 bases. Germline-derived CDR1 and CDR2 are SNHLY and FYNNEI. The CDR3 spans 13 residues. This CDR3 reads CASSGDSGSGQFF. In nucleotides, the CDR3 is TGTGCCAGCAGTGGAGATTCGGGGAGTGGTCAGTTCTTC.

The chain recombines TRBV5-6 with TRBJ2-1, with 10 bases matching TRBD2. Trimming took 4 bases from V and 1 from J; bases not matched to a gene: 11. The CDR3 covers 18 residues. CDR1 is SGHDT, CDR2 YYEEEE, per germline. CDR3 loop: CASSPGLAGVLSYNEQFF. Written as DNA, the CDR3 is TGTGCCAGCAGCCCGGGGCTAGCGGGAGTCTTGTCCTACAATGAGCAGTTCTTC. Full variable domain (missing parts from reference TRBV5-6 and TRBJ2-1): DAGVTQSPTHLIKTRGQQVTLRCSPKSGHDTVSWYQQALGQGPQFIFQYYEEEERQRGNFPDRFSGHQFPNYSSELNVNALLLGDSALYLCASSPGLAGVLSYNEQFFGPGTRLTVL.

The J gene is TRBJ1-2, the V gene TRBV10-3, with 7 bases aligning to TRBD1. The trim removed 7 bases at V and 4 bases at J, leaving 6 bases unmatched. The germline V gene has CDR1 ENHRY and CDR2 SYGVKD. The CDR3 runs 13 residues. CDR3 coding DNA: TGTGCCATCACTGACAGGGAGGCCTATGGCTACACCTTC. Translation gives CAITDREAYGYTF.

This chain uses TRBV12-3 or TRBV12-4 with TRBJ1-1; unclear D gene. V was pared by 2 bases and J by 4 bases, with 14 bases between. This CDR3 is 15 amino acids long. Here the CDR3 DNA reads TGTGCCAGCAGTTTATTCCCGGGTATTGGCACTGAAGCTTTCTTT. As protein: CASSLFPGIGTEAFF.

Only a few counts were recorded for this clonotype. The chain couples TRBV18 to TRBJ1-1; tentatively, D is TRBD1 (6 bases). Germline CDR1 and CDR2: KGHSH and LQKENI. The CDR3 contains 13 residues. Deletions cut 5 bases from V and 1 base from J, with 8 bases between. The CDR3 is CASSTGSNTEAFF. CDR3 in DNA: TGTGCCAGCTCAACAGGGTCGAACACTGAAGCTTTCTTT.

The chain is built from TRBV18 and TRBJ1-1; D ambiguous. Trimming stripped 2 bases from V and 9 bases from J, with 16 bases between. There are 14 residues in the CDR3. Germline V gene lookup returns CDR1 KGHSH and CDR2 LQKENI. The CDR3 loop is CASSPVDTGVKAFF. CDR3 nucleotide sequence: TGTGCCAGCTCACCAGTTGATACGGGAGTCAAAGCTTTCTTT.

The rearrangement uses TRBV6-2 or TRBV6-3 and TRBJ2-1, with D possibly being TRBD2 (5 bases). This CDR3 is built from 17 residues. Germline V gives CDR1 MNHEY, CDR2 SVGEGT. V was pared by 2 bases and J by 6 bases, with 20 bases between. CDR3: CASSYISTRVAFNEQFF. The CDR3 DNA reads TGTGCCAGCAGTTACATCTCAACTAGAGTGGCTTTCAATGAGCAGTTCTTC.

V usage is TRBV28 and J usage is TRBJ2-6; D is ambiguous. There are 16 residues in the CDR3. Germline CDR1 MDHEN, CDR2 SYDVKM. V shed 3 bases and J shed 2 bases, with 11 bases lying between them. The CDR3 bases are TGTGCCAGCAGTTTGTTTGGTAGGGCTGGGGCCAACGTCCTGACTTTC. Its protein is CASSLFGRAGANVLTF.

This clonotype was found a few times. A single base separates this from a much larger clone, so it may be a read error. The gene calls are TRBV28 and TRBJ2-5; D is unclear. The CDR3 has 11 residues. Looked up from germline, CDR1 is MDHEN and CDR2 is SYDVKM. The V gene lost 7 bases and the J gene lost 1 base, with 4 bases spanning the gap. The CDR3 sequence is CASNLQETQYF. The CDR3 DNA sequence: TGTGCCAGCAACCTCCAAGAGACCCAGTACTTC.

This chain links TRBV9 with TRBJ1-6; 8 bases agree with TRBD1. The J segment lost 9 bases and the V segment lost 4 bases, leaving 9 bases of the junction unmatched. CDR3 length: 15 amino acids. Germline CDR1 is SGDLS and CDR2 is YYNGEE. The CDR3 sequence: CASSLHRTGRSPLHF. CDR3 bases: TGTGCCAGCAGCCTACACAGGACAGGGCGTTCACCCCTCCACTTT.

Points on this clonotype: One end of the junction does not line up with germline, which may come from a read error. The gene calls are TRBV7-7 and TRBJ2-1; TRBD2 is a possible D gene (6 bases). CDR1 and CDR2 (germline): SSHAT, FNYEAQ (reference sequence). This CDR3 spans 15 amino acids. CDR3 sequence (DNA): TGTGCTAGCAGCTTAGGCCCGGGAGCCTACAATGAGCAGTTCTTC. The encoded protein is CASSLGPGAYNEQFF.

This clonotype was found a few times. DNA for the CDR3: TGTGCCAGCTCCCTCGGGATGCTGTATATGGCCCTACCGTCGGGAAAAATAGCCAAAAACATTCAGTACTTC. As protein: CASSLGMLYMALPSGKIAKNIQYF. The chain combines TRBV18 with TRBJ2-4; D perhaps matches TRBD2 (5 bases). In germline, CDR1 is KGHSH, CDR2 LQKENI. The V and J ends lost 6 bases and 0 bases respectively, with 39 bases between them. This CDR3 region has 24 residues.

V usage is TRBV29-1 and J usage is TRBJ2-1; possibly TRBD1 or TRBD2 for D (5 bases each). There are 13 residues in the CDR3. V was shortened by 7 bases and J by 2 bases, with 12 bases between the two germline ends. The germline V gene has CDR1 SQVTM and CDR2 ANQGSEA. The CDR3 sequence is CSADVGAYNEQFF. The CDR3 nucleotides read TGCAGCGCTGATGTGGGGGCCTACAATGAGCAGTTCTTC.

This chain uses TRBV6-5 with TRBJ1-1, with D possibly TRBD1 on 5 matching bases. Looked up from germline, CDR1 is MNHEY and CDR2 is SVGAGI. The CDR3 totals 14 residues. V lost 4 bases and J 6 bases, leaving 15 bases between the germline ends. The CDR3 protein is CASSWTRPNAEAFF. DNA for the CDR3: TGTGCCAGCAGTTGGACACGGCCTAACGCTGAAGCTTTCTTT.